Here is one TCR beta chain with its context. The authors ran a second PCR of roughly 6 to 12 cycles using a sample-barcoded 5' primer and a J-beta primer mix. Each CDR3 protein is one row after TCRdb ran MiXCR on the 5' RACE reads. The sample has 600,000 to 900,000 distinct CDR3 sequences, 25% to 30% seen once; the top ten hold around 3%. Germline assignment: CDR1 MNHEY and CDR2 SMNVEV (reference sequence). This CDR3 comprises 17 residues. This record comes from a study of blood T cells in healthy people across ages. This sample also appeared in a second study, on T cells of mothers and their children.

The chain uses TRBV27 and TRBJ2-5; TRBD1 aligns across 11 bases. The DNA end is more similar to TRBJ2-1, so the J call may be wrong. This sequence was found in a boy aged 10-17 years in good health. Material: blood. CDR3 sequence: CASSPIAGQGVDNEQFF. The CDR3 coding sequence is TGTGCCAGCAGCCCTATCGCGGGACAGGGGGTTGACAATGAGCAGTTCTTC.